The 14 T cell receptor beta chains given below trace back to one sample, sequenced in a study of blood T cell repertoires in COVID-19. Data came from immunoSEQ multiplex PCR; TCRdb stores just in-frame clones and leaves some out. The data show some 220,000 clones, around four fifths seen once. Sequencing was carried out using peripheral blood. Source of these receptors: a woman aged 55-69 years with active or convalescent COVID-19.

V is TRBV6-2 or TRBV6-3 and J is TRBJ2-7, with a tentative D call TRBD2 (5 bases). In germline, CDR1 is MNHEY, CDR2 SVGEGT. The ends were cut back, 4 bases at V and 3 bases at J, with 19 bases in the middle. This CDR3 comprises 16 residues. As DNA, the CDR3 is TGTGCCAGCAGTTCCCCCCTCGGAGGTTTAAACTACGAGCAGTACTTC. It is translated as CASSSPLGGLNYEQYF.

V and J are TRBV5-6 and TRBJ2-1, with 8 bases lining up with TRBD2. Germline CDR1 and CDR2: SGHDT and YYEEEE. V lost 0 bases to trimming and J lost 1 base; unmatched junction nucleotides: 6. CDR3 length: 17 amino acids. CDR3 loop: CASSLALAGISYNEQFF. As DNA, the CDR3 is TGTGCCAGCAGCTTGGCATTAGCGGGAATTTCCTACAATGAGCAGTTCTTC. The variable domain in full, completed from reference TRBV5-6 and TRBJ2-1, reads DAGVTQSPTHLIKTRGQQVTLRCSPKSGHDTVSWYQQALGQGPQFIFQYYEEEERQRGNFPDRFSGHQFPNYSSELNVNALLLGDSALYLCASSLALAGISYNEQFFGPGTRLTVL.

The chain couples TRBV5-1 to TRBJ1-3, with D possibly being TRBD1 (5 bases). V was pared by 2 bases and J by 2 bases, with 8 bases between. The V gene's germline CDR1 is SGHRS and CDR2 YFSETQ. The CDR3 runs to 14 residues. CDR3 loop: CASSFSGTGNTIYF. Written as DNA, the CDR3 is TGCGCCAGCAGCTTCTCAGGGACTGGAAACACCATATATTTT.

CDR3 amino acids: CASSLGDRVSDTQYF. In nucleotides, the CDR3 is TGTGCCAGCAGCTTGGGGGACAGGGTTTCAGATACGCAGTATTTT. The chain is built from TRBV11-2 and TRBJ2-3; 9 nucleotides agree with TRBD1. Germline values: CDR1 SGHAT, CDR2 FQNNGV. There are 15 residues in the CDR3. V lost 3 bases to trimming and J lost 4 bases; unmatched junction nucleotides: 5.

The rearrangement uses TRBV4-1 and TRBJ1-1; D is possibly TRBD1 (5 bases). Trimming shortened V by 1 base and J by 1 base, and 13 bases separated the two germline ends. There are 16 residues in the CDR3. The germline V gene has CDR1 MGHRA and CDR2 YSYEKL. The CDR3 is CASSQGRQRTNTEAFF. The CDR3 DNA sequence: TGCGCCAGCAGCCAAGGACGACAGAGGACGAACACTGAAGCTTTCTTT.

This clone was seen only a few times. The chain is built from TRBV5-5 and TRBJ1-4, with 7 positions matching TRBD1. CDR3 size: 15 residues. The germline gives CDR1 SGHKS, CDR2 YYEKEE (reference sequence). After removal of 4 bases from V and 7 bases from J, the junction contained 10 bases not matched to a gene. CDR3 in amino acids: CASSPVAGGSEKLFF. The CDR3 coding sequence is TGTGCCAGCAGCCCCGTGGCAGGGGGGAGTGAAAAACTGTTTTTT.

This clone was seen a single time. V gene TRBV6-1 combines with J gene TRBJ1-6, with D unresolved. This CDR3 has 17 residues. Per germline, CDR1 MNHNS and CDR2 SASEGT. Trimming left V 4 bases short and J 3 bases short, with 16 bases between. The CDR3 DNA reads as TGTGCCAGCAGTGTCGGGAATTTTCAAAGCTATAATTCACCCCTCCACTTT. This translates into CASSVGNFQSYNSPLHF.

This chain joins TRBV10-1 and TRBJ2-3; no definite D call. Germline CDR1 is WNHNN and CDR2 is SYGVQD (reference sequence). V was trimmed by 2 bases and J by 3 bases, leaving 3 bases between them. CDR3 length: 12 amino acids. The CDR3: CASSETTDTQYF. CDR3 coding DNA: TGCGCCAGCAGTGAGACAACAGATACGCAGTATTTT.

In this sample, this clone turned up once. The CDR3 region is CASSSGGGYGYTF. For the CDR3, the DNA is TGTGCCAGCTCCTCAGGGGGCGGCTATGGCTACACCTTC. The chain recombines TRBV28 with TRBJ1-2, with TRBD1 matching over 8 bases. This CDR3 spans 13 amino acids. Germline V gene sequence: CDR1 MDHEN, CDR2 SYDVKM. The junction had 6 bases not matched to a gene; V was cut back by 8 bases and J by 4 bases.

The rearrangement joins TRBV7-2 to TRBJ2-3; TRBD1 matches at 8 bases. The CDR3 has 13 amino acids. Germline V gene data show CDR1 as SGHTA and CDR2 as FQGNSA. The junction had 1 base not matched to a gene; V was cut back by 4 bases and J by 4 bases. The CDR3, as DNA: TGTGCCAGCAGCTCGACAGGGGCAGATACGCAGTATTTT. This gives the protein CASSSTGADTQYF.

This chain joins TRBV5-1 and TRBJ2-1, with D possibly matching TRBD1 (6 bases). V was shortened by 3 bases and J by 8 bases, with 9 bases between the two germline ends. The CDR3 totals 12 residues. Germline assignment: CDR1 SGHRS and CDR2 YFSETQ. CDR3 loop: CASSWAGDEQFF. The CDR3 nucleotides read TGCGCCAGCAGCTGGGCAGGGGATGAGCAGTTCTTC.

The chain uses TRBV6-1 and TRBJ1-2; maybe TRBD1 (5 bases). The CDR3 spans 15 residues. Germline CDR1 reads MNHNS; CDR2 reads SASEGT. Between the trimmed V and J ends, which lost 2 bases and 4 bases, there was a span of 14 bases. For the CDR3, the DNA is TGTGCCAGCAGTGAATTTACCAGGGTTTTCTATGGCTACACCTTC. Protein: CASSEFTRVFYGYTF.

This clone was seen just once. CDR3 in amino acids: CASSIGGQLQETQYF. As DNA, the CDR3 is TGTGCCAGTAGTATAGGAGGACAGCTCCAAGAGACCCAGTACTTC. The genes are TRBV19 and TRBJ2-5; D may be TRBD1 (6 bases). Germline V CDR1 and CDR2: LNHDA, SQIVND (reference sequence). V was trimmed by 1 base and J by 1 base, leaving 10 bases between them. The CDR3 loop spans 15 amino acids. The whole variable domain, remainder taken from reference TRBV19 and TRBJ2-5, is DGGITQSPKYLFRKEGQNVTLSCEQNLNHDAMYWYRQDPGQGLRLIYYSQIVNDFQKGDIAEGYSVSREKKESFPLTVTSAQKNPTAFYLCASSIGGQLQETQYFGPGTRLLVL.

The CDR3, as DNA: TGTGCCAGCAGCTTTCTCATGAGCAATAACTACGAGCAGTACGTC. It specifies CASSFLMSNNYEQYV. This chain links TRBV5-5 with TRBJ2-7; no definite D call. The V gene's germline CDR1 is SGHKS and CDR2 YYEKEE (reference sequence). V lost 2 bases, J lost 3 bases, and 15 bases lay in between. The CDR3 is 15 residues long.